This is a list of T cell receptor beta chains from one sample in a study of blood T cell repertoires in COVID-19. The data were produced by immunoSEQ multiplex PCR, yet TCRdb's version contains in-frame clones alone and is incomplete. The sample lists 300,000 or so clones, almost 90% seen once, with roughly 2.9% in the top ten. Sequenced: peripheral blood. Receptors originate from a woman in her twenties or thirties with COVID-19, enrolled during active disease. Both conserved end residues are part of each CDR3. A D gene is named only where the DNA matches it firmly.

V gene | D gene | CDR3 protein
TRBV10-3 | . | CAISEFLGAEQYF
TRBV14 | TRBD1 | CASSQGLGQGADEQYF
TRBV3-1/TRBV3-2 | . | CASSHGQGSTVVAFF
TRBV11-2 | TRBD1 | CASRFLRQGAAGELFF
TRBV27 | . | CASSVSFNQPQHF
TRBV2 | . | CASSELRAENYGYTF
TRBV3-1/TRBV3-2 | . | CASSQGIARPDEQFF
TRBV21-1 | . | CASSKRQGSNTGELFF
TRBV30 | TRBD1 | CAWTSGQPATEAFF
TRBV7-7 | . | CASSLVGETGDQYF
TRBV29-1 | . | CSVQQGSTNEKLFF
TRBV28 | . | CASHPSGGGRSPLHF
TRBV11-2 | . | CASSPRGDEKLFF
TRBV7-2 | TRBD2 | CASSPTSGRQGEQFF
TRBV7-2 | TRBD1 | CASVRRDRSFGSAGELFF
TRBV9 | . | CASSAPGGPGEQFF
TRBV25-1 | . | CASSTETAMNTEAFF
TRBV6-5 | TRBD1 | CASSHDRGDGYTF